This TCR beta chain was captured in a study of blood T cell repertoires in COVID-19 (dated by TCRdb to 2018 to 2020). The study in broad terms: Samples covering the acute and convalescent phases of COVID-19 were provided by collaborators in the United States, Italy and Spain. The dataset comprised deeply sampled blood TCRbeta repertoires from subjects exposed to, actively infected with, or recovered from COVID-19. The sample metadata nearly always contained a de-identified subject ID, COVID-19 status, age in years and sex. The samples were drawn from the first 160 participants of the ongoing ImmuneRACE study and from some 1,300 subjects provided by 6 global collaborators. Where available, HLA class I and class II types were obtained from metadata supplied by the sample provider rather than from assay-based typing. The prospective study material was composed of cDNA or gDNA derived from T cells, B-cell-depleted T cells, or PBMCs. The repertoires were made available in a free public database intended to serve as a resource for research on the immune response to SARS-CoV-2. General conclusions and limits of the study: The quantity of clinical and demographic metadata differed by source and by participant and was supplied without curation.

Each collaborating institution followed its own protocols to collect whole blood in K2EDTA tubes. For TCRbeta analysis, collaborators shipped samples as frozen whole blood, isolated PBMCs, or DNA extracted from either of those sample types. The immunoSEQ Assay, a bias-controlled multiplex PCR, was used to amplify TCRbeta CDR3 regions from genomic DNA. The paper's processing steps were these. The number of nucleated cells in each sample was estimated from the amplification of reference gene primers within the assay. To quantify the absolute abundance of each unique TCRbeta CDR3 rearrangement, sequence reads were collapsed and filtered. For each sample, productive Simpson clonality was calculated as the square root of Simpson's diversity index across productive rearrangements. TCRdb re-hosts the immuneACCESS table, in-frame sequences only. Its copies lack some clones; in the studies checked, an unresolved V gene accounts for under half of them, and the cause for the rest is not known. D and trimming were read from the DNA, whereas the V and J calls and clone size are those reported in that table. This sample is represented by more than 120,000 clones; around 90% of them were singletons. The top ten hold 1.5% to 2% of the sample.

The germline V gene (reference sequence) supplies CDR1 LNHDA and CDR2 SQIVND. Deletion took 3 bases off V and 0 bases off J, with a span of 5 bases between the germline ends. Its CDR3 holds 13 amino acids, cysteine through phenylalanine. Only CDR3 DNA is held: 39 bases, read in frame from base 1. On this clone: No antigen is known for it. No quality values exist for individual bases; no much larger clone is one base distant.

Sample: peripheral blood. The sequence joins TRBV19 to TRBJ1-1, with no D gene named confidently. The clonotype was recovered from a human donor in a cohort sampled during active COVID-19. The bases are TGTGCCAGTAGTATTGTAGTGAACACTGAAGCTTTCTTT. Its protein is CASSIVVNTEAFF. With the rest looked up from the reference TRBV19 and TRBJ1-1 genes rather than sequenced, the full variable domain is DGGITQSPKYLFRKEGQNVTLSCEQNLNHDAMYWYRQDPGQGLRLIYYSQIVNDFQKGDIAEGYSVSREKKESFPLTVTSAQKNPTAFYLCASSIVVNTEAFFGQGTRLTVV.